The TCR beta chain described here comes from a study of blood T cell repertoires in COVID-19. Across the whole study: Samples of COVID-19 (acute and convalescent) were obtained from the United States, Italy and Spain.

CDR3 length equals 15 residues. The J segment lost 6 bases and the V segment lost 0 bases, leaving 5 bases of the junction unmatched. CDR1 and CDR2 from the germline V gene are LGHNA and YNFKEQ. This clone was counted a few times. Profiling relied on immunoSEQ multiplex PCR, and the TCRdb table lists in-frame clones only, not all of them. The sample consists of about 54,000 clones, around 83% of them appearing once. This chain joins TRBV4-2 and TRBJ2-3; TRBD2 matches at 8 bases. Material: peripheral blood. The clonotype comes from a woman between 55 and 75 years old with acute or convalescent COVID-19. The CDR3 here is CASSQDSGGPDTQYF. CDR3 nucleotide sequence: TGTGCCAGCAGCCAAGACAGCGGGGGACCCGATACGCAGTATTTT.